This TCR beta chain was documented in a study of molecular identifiers for immune sequencing clone quantification. The wider study: Replicates partitioned RNA from approximately 20,000 or 100,000 naive CD8 cells into five parts, sequencing four. Whole-study results and caveats: Spiked Jurkat TCR RNA equivalent to one cell reportedly surfaced among roughly 910,000 naive cells. Over 97% of effector molecules, but under 1% in naive cells, were held by clones with more than 20 RNA copies.

There are many counts of this clonotype. Its antigen is currently unknown. As CD8+CD4-CCR7+CD45RA+ cells, naive CD8 T cells were sorted. TCRdb called the PCR reads again in MiXCR, with one record for every CDR3 protein. This table holds around 470,000 distinct CDR3 sequences, 25% found once. From germline, CDR1 is DFQATT and CDR2 SNEGSKA (reference sequence). Trimming shortened V by 3 bases and J by 1 base, and 4 bases separated the two germline ends. The CDR3 spans 12 residues. Sequencing was performed on naive CD8+ T cells from blood, with Jurkat cell RNA spiked in. As for subset: FACS-sorted CD8+CD4-CCR7+CD45RA+ naive T cells. The chain has TRBV20-1 and TRBJ1-3; no definite D call. The receptor comes from a human donor in good health. Some libraries in this study had Jurkat cell RNA spiked in. This CDR3 reads CSASDSGNTIYF. The CDR3 region has the DNA TGCAGTGCTAGTGATTCTGGAAACACCATATATTTT.